The following is a T cell receptor (beta chain) sequence with its context. Its antigen is not identified. The same CDR3 also results from other DNA sequences found in this sample. This sample stems from a study of shared clonotypes between healthy human individuals. General observations from the study: Generation probabilities of non-shared clonotypes were lower (relative to those shared by all four donors). The naive CD4 repertoires of several donors were compared, and approximately 5% of clonotypes were shared. The rarefaction results pointed to incomplete sorted-subset sequencing despite large depth.

Sequenced by immunoSEQ multiplex PCR; TCRdb stores in-frame clones only, minus some. The table shows almost 700,000 clones, with about 91% occurring only once. The naive CD8 fraction comprised CD45RO-negative cells positively selected for CCR7 and excluded terminally differentiated effector memory CD45RA+ cells. V shed 6 bases, J shed 4 bases, and the junction held 5 bases outside the gene matches. The CDR3 runs to 14 residues. The germline CDR1 and CDR2 sequences are WNHNN and SYGVQD (reference sequence). Input material: naive CD8+ T cells sorted from blood. The receptor's source is a man aged 25 to 45 in good health. This chain links TRBV10-1 with TRBJ2-7; 11 nucleotides line up with TRBD2. This CDR3 reads CASSPGTSGYEQYF. CDR3 DNA: TGCGCCAGCAGCCCCGGGACTAGCGGTTACGAGCAGTACTTC.